The 2 T cell receptor beta chains reported below all come from one sample, sequenced in a study of blood T cells in healthy people across ages (dated by TCRdb to about 2015). Receptor amplification or capture employed 5' RACE. The listed sequencing device is Illumina HiSeq 2500. The second PCR ran for about 6 to 12 cycles and used a J-beta primer mix along with a sample-barcoded 5' primer. Using fastp at Q25 and MiXCR, TCRdb reprocessed the public reads and kept productive beta chains. Each entry merges the rows of one CDR3 protein and shows their most common DNA and genes. The sample table contains approximately 770,000 distinct CDR3 sequences; only one count was recorded for 55% to 70% of them. The top ten clones comprise over 20% of the sample. The sequencing input was blood. These receptors all stem from a man younger than 40 in good health.

To note about this clonotype: This may be a read error: a much more frequent sequence differs by one nucleotide. This sequence joins TRBV27 and TRBJ2-1; maybe TRBD1 (6 bases). The CDR3 runs 12 residues. The V end lost 6 bases, the J end lost 13 bases, and 16 bases lay between the germline ends. Per the germline V gene, CDR1 is MNHEY and CDR2 is SMNVEV (reference sequence). The CDR3 DNA is TGTGCCAGCAGCCTACCTCAGGGGACCCAGTTCTTC. This codes for CASSLPQGTQFF.

The genes are TRBV20-1 and TRBJ2-7; TRBD2 aligns across 7 bases. This CDR3 has 14 residues. V trimming: 5 bases; J trimming: 3 bases; junction bases outside the gene matches: 10. CDR1 and CDR2 (germline): DFQATT, SNEGSKA (reference sequence). In DNA, the CDR3 is TGCAGTGCTCCCCGGCGGACTAGATTCTACGAGCAGTACTTC. This sequence encodes CSAPRRTRFYEQYF.